These 25 T cell receptor beta chains were sequenced from one sample in a study of blood T cell repertoires in COVID-19. Sequenced by immunoSEQ multiplex PCR; TCRdb stores in-frame clones only, minus some. The top ten hold about 3% of the sample, which has about 200,000 clones, more than 75% seen once. The source material was peripheral blood. Receptors originate from a man between 60 and 70 years old with acute or convalescent COVID-19.

The chain recombines TRBV7-2 with TRBJ2-5, with TRBD2 as a possible D gene (5 bases). Germline values: CDR1 SGHTA, CDR2 FQGNSA. Trimming pared 1 base from V and 5 bases from J, leaving 11 bases between. This CDR3 is built from 14 residues. CDR3 bases: TGTGCCAGCAGCTTAGAGGCTAGCAGGGAGACCCAGTACTTC. Its translation: CASSLEASRETQYF.

The CDR3 DNA follows: TGTGCCAGCAGTGAATATAAGGGGGCTGGGTATGGCTACACCTTC. Amino acids: CASSEYKGAGYGYTF. The chain has TRBV25-1 and TRBJ1-2; 7 bases align to TRBD1. V lost 0 bases to trimming and J lost 5 bases; unmatched junction nucleotides: 6. Looked up from germline, CDR1 is MGHDK and CDR2 is SYGVNS. The CDR3 has 15 amino acids.

The rearrangement uses TRBV11-2 and TRBJ2-1; D possibly corresponds to TRBD2 (6 bases). The CDR3 is made up of 15 amino acids. Germline V lookup: CDR1 SGHAT, CDR2 FQNNGV. Trimming stripped 1 base from V and 0 bases from J, with 7 bases between. This CDR3 reads CASSLGRGSYNEQFF. CDR3 bases: TGTGCCAGCAGCTTAGGGCGGGGCTCCTACAATGAGCAGTTCTTC.

This sequence joins TRBV7-2 and TRBJ1-1, with D tentatively TRBD1 (6 bases). V dropped 4 bases and J dropped 2 bases, with 8 bases sitting between them. CDR1 SGHTA and CDR2 FQGNSA come from the germline V gene. This CDR3 is 13 amino acids long. This chain's CDR3 is CASSWTDNTEAFF. CDR3 coding DNA: TGTGCCAGCAGCTGGACAGACAACACTGAAGCTTTCTTT.

The rearrangement uses TRBV18 and TRBJ2-1; TRBD1 matches 11 bases. Germline values: CDR1 KGHSH, CDR2 LQKENI. The CDR3 length is 17 residues. V lost 3 bases and J lost 3; bases outside the gene matches: 7. The CDR3 nucleotides are TGTGCCAGCTCACCCCCCGGGACAGGGGGACTCTACAATGAGCAGTTCTTC. It yields the protein CASSPPGTGGLYNEQFF.

This rearrangement joins TRBV20-1 to TRBJ1-4, with D unclear. This CDR3 is built from 15 residues. V was pared by 3 bases and J by 5 bases, with 16 bases between. Per germline, CDR1 DFQATT and CDR2 SNEGSKA (reference sequence). The CDR3 DNA reads TGCAGTGCTAGTTTAGAGGCAGCGATCAATGAAAAACTGTTTTTT. Its protein product is CSASLEAAINEKLFF.

The chain recombines TRBV6-2 or TRBV6-3 with TRBJ1-1, with 10 bases fitting TRBD1. V shed 2 bases and J 4 bases; nucleotides not matched to a gene: 10. Germline CDR1 and CDR2: MNHEY and SVGEGT. This CDR3 region has 17 residues. The CDR3, as DNA: TGTGCCAGCAGTTACGTTAGCTGGGACAGGGGTATCACTGAAGCTTTCTTT. Translating gives CASSYVSWDRGITEAFF.

The chain employs TRBV28 and TRBJ2-3, with D uncertain. The germline gives CDR1 MDHEN, CDR2 SYDVKM. Trimming took 3 bases from V and 4 from J, leaving 8 bases between them. The CDR3 has 13 amino acids. CDR3 protein: CASSLPIADTQYF. The CDR3 DNA sequence: TGTGCCAGCAGTTTGCCGATAGCAGATACGCAGTATTTT. The variable domain in full, completed from reference TRBV28 and TRBJ2-3, reads DVKVTQSSRYLVKRTGEKVFLECVQDMDHENMFWYRQDPGLGLRLIYFSYDVKMKEKGDIPEGYSVSREKKERFSLILESASTNQTSMYLCASSLPIADTQYFGPGTRLTVL.

This chain connects TRBV6-4 to TRBJ2-2, with 9 bases identical to TRBD1. J gave up 2 bases and V 11 bases, and 6 bases lay outside the gene matches. The germline V gene has CDR1 MRHNA and CDR2 SNTAGT. The CDR3 has 14 amino acids. The CDR3 bases are TGTGCCTGGACGGGACAGGGTAACACCGGGGAGCTGTTTTTT. Protein product: CAWTGQGNTGELFF.

This CDR3 reads CASSPLGGNNEQFF. CDR3 DNA sequence: TGCGCCAGCAGCCCCTTGGGGGGGAACAATGAGCAGTTCTTC. This chain links TRBV5-1 with TRBJ2-1, with TRBD2 matching 7 bases. The CDR3 runs 14 residues. Germline CDR1 reads SGHRS; CDR2 reads YFSETQ. V was clipped by 4 bases and J by 5 bases; unmatched bases: 6.

The DNA for the CDR3 is TGTGCCAGCAGTTTAGGACAGAGCTATGGCTACACCTTC. Its translation: CASSLGQSYGYTF. The chain joins TRBV12-3 or TRBV12-4 to TRBJ1-2, with D possibly being TRBD1 (5 bases). Between the trimmed V and J ends, which lost 1 base and 4 bases, there was a span of 7 bases. CDR3 length: 13 amino acids.

The rearrangement joins TRBV19 to TRBJ1-5; 10 bases map to TRBD1. The CDR3 sequence is 15 residues long. Looked up from germline, CDR1 is LNHDA and CDR2 is SQIVND (reference sequence). Germline trimming cut 10 bases from V and 4 bases from J; bases unmatched to any gene: 10. This CDR3 reads CATEWTGGGNQPQHF. The CDR3 region has the DNA TGTGCCACCGAATGGACAGGGGGGGGGAATCAGCCCCAGCATTTT.

The chain is built from TRBV5-4 and TRBJ2-3; TRBD2 matches 11 bases. V dropped 4 bases and J dropped 1; count of bases not matched to a gene: 5. The CDR3 contains 16 residues. The germline V gene has CDR1 SGHNT and CDR2 YYREEE (reference sequence). The CDR3 is CASSPGTSGRTDTQYF. The CDR3 DNA sequence: TGTGCCAGCAGCCCCGGGACTAGCGGTCGCACAGATACGCAGTATTTT.

This chain's CDR3 is CASSVGQSSYEQYF. DNA for the CDR3: TGTGCCAGCAGCGTGGGACAGAGCTCCTACGAGCAGTACTTC. The chain combines TRBV9 with TRBJ2-7; 7 nucleotides align to TRBD1. This CDR3 is 14 amino acids long. CDR1 is SGDLS and CDR2 is YYNGEE in the germline V gene. Trimming took 2 bases from V and 0 from J; bases not matched to a gene: 2.

The CDR3 loop reads CASSVVPIPGQDRSGANVLTF. The DNA of the CDR3 is TGTGCCAGCAGCGTAGTCCCGATACCGGGACAGGACCGCTCTGGGGCCAACGTCCTGACTTTC. This sequence joins TRBV28 and TRBJ2-6; 8 bases are shared with TRBD1. Trimming at V came to 6 bases and at J to 0 bases, leaving 19 bases not matched to a gene. The CDR3 spans 21 residues. In germline, CDR1 is MDHEN, CDR2 SYDVKM.

J is TRBJ1-4 and V is TRBV7-2; TRBD1 aligns across 8 bases. Trimming cost V 4 bases and J 3 bases; bases outside gene matches: 1. Looked up from germline, CDR1 is SGHTA and CDR2 is FQGNSA. This CDR3 contains 14 residues. The CDR3 region is CASSSDRANEKLFF. The CDR3 nucleotides are TGTGCCAGCAGCTCGGACAGGGCTAATGAAAAACTGTTTTTT.

CDR3 protein: CASSTRVTRDTGELFF. The CDR3 coding sequence is TGTGCCAGCAGCACAAGAGTGACTAGGGACACCGGGGAGCTGTTTTTT. The chain recombines TRBV7-3 with TRBJ2-2, with D possibly TRBD2 on 6 matching bases. The ends were cut back, 5 bases at V and 3 bases at J, with 16 bases in the middle. Germline V gene lookup returns CDR1 SGHTA and CDR2 FQGTGA. The CDR3 has 16 amino acids.

The rearrangement links TRBV13 to TRBJ2-3; tentatively, D is TRBD2 (6 bases). Trimming shortened V by 5 bases and J by 0 bases, and 18 bases separated the two germline ends. Germline V CDR1 and CDR2: PRHDT, FYEKMQ (reference sequence). The length of the CDR3 is 17 residues. CDR3 region: CASSLIGAGPSTDTQYF. The CDR3 DNA reads TGTGCCAGCAGCCTTATCGGTGCGGGACCGAGCACAGATACGCAGTATTTT.

The CDR3 is CASSTSGGRLTDTQYF. In nucleotides, the CDR3 is TGTGCCAGTAGTACGAGCGGGGGGCGGTTAACGGATACGCAGTATTTT. The chain has TRBV19 and TRBJ2-3; 9 bases match TRBD2. This CDR3 is built from 16 residues. J lost 6 bases, V lost 4 bases, and 11 bases had no gene match. The germline V gene encodes CDR1 LNHDA and CDR2 SQIVND (reference sequence).

This chain connects TRBV7-2 to TRBJ2-5; 8 bases match TRBD1. This CDR3 is built from 16 residues. The germline gives CDR1 SGHTA, CDR2 FQGNSA. Germline trimming cut 1 base from V and 10 bases from J; bases unmatched to any gene: 14. CDR3 DNA sequence: TGTGCCAGCAGCTTAGTTAGGACAGGGAGTCGGGCGGTCCAGTACTTC. It encodes CASSLVRTGSRAVQYF.

CDR3 amino acids: CASSLGQGRSEAFF. CDR3 DNA sequence: TGTGCCAGCAGTCTCGGACAGGGAAGATCTGAAGCTTTCTTT. The chain links TRBV7-2 to TRBJ1-1; 8 bases map to TRBD1. The CDR3 runs to 14 residues. J lost 6 bases, V lost 6 bases, and 9 bases had no gene match. CDR1 SGHTA and CDR2 FQGNSA come from the germline V gene. The complete variable domain, with remaining parts taken from reference TRBV7-2 and TRBJ1-1, reads GAGVSQSPSNKVTEKGKDVELRCDPISGHTALYWYRQSLGQGLEFLIYFQGNSAPDKSGLPSDRFSAERTGGSVSTLTIQRTQQEDSAVYLCASSLGQGRSEAFFGQGTRLTVV.

This rearrangement joins TRBV29-1 to TRBJ1-2; 8 bases are a match to TRBD1. The CDR3 runs 19 residues. CDR1 is SQVTM, CDR2 ANQGSEA, per germline. The V segment lost 1 base and the J segment 5 bases; nucleotides outside the gene matches: 21. The CDR3 here is CSVEVPQDPPQGAGYGYTF. The CDR3 coding sequence is TGCAGCGTTGAAGTGCCTCAAGACCCTCCCCAGGGGGCCGGGTATGGCTACACCTTC.

The chain employs TRBV5-4 and TRBJ2-2; the D gene is possibly TRBD1 (6 bases). The CDR3 totals 15 residues. Germline CDR1 SGHNT, CDR2 YYREEE (reference sequence). V lost 0 bases and J 3 bases, leaving 9 bases between the germline ends. The CDR3 loop is CASSLGGRYTGELFF. The CDR3 DNA is TGTGCCAGCAGCTTGGGGGGGCGGTACACCGGGGAGCTGTTTTTT.

The chain combines TRBV6-2 or TRBV6-3 with TRBJ2-1, with TRBD2 matching 13 bases. Germline loops: CDR1 MNHEY, CDR2 SVGEGT. This CDR3 has 15 amino acids. V was pared by 2 bases and J by 16 bases, with 11 bases of the junction left unmatched. CDR3 DNA sequence: TGTGCCAGCAGTTACGGAATCCCAACTAGCGGGGGGGGTTTCTTC. Residues: CASSYGIPTSGGGFF.

This clone was picked up one time. V gene TRBV5-6 combines with J gene TRBJ2-1; 7 nucleotides agree with TRBD1. V was clipped by 4 bases and J by 0 bases; unmatched bases: 7. CDR1 is SGHDT and CDR2 is YYEEEE in the germline V gene. The CDR3 runs to 16 residues. CDR3 coding DNA: TGTGCCAGCAGCCAACCACAGGGGAGCTCCTACAATGAGCAGTTCTTC. This encodes CASSQPQGSSYNEQFF.